What follows describes a single T cell receptor beta chain. Sequenced by immunoSEQ multiplex PCR; TCRdb stores in-frame clones only, minus some. The sample records 300,000 to 350,000 clones, roughly 87% being singletons. Participant ages covered about 18 to 95 years across 24 US areas. Recovered status applied to Cohort 3 donors who had two consecutive negative PCRs. It also applied to those with clearance or with symptom resolution. This sample is part of a study of blood T cell repertoires in COVID-19. Study information: Acute and convalescent COVID-19 specimens originated in the United States, Italy and Spain. Sample material is recorded as cDNA or gDNA derived from T cells, B-cell-depleted T cells, or PBMCs.

V lost 8 bases and J 7 bases, leaving 8 bases between the germline ends. The germline gives CDR1 LGHNT, CDR2 FRNRAP. This CDR3 is built from 11 residues. Sequencing was done on a sample of PBMCs or T cells enriched from blood (not recorded which). This receptor was obtained from a woman in her twenties or thirties who had recovered from COVID-19. The chain combines TRBV12-5 with TRBJ1-4, with D uncertain. The CDR3 sequence: CASMAAEKLFF. The DNA of the CDR3 is TGTGCTAGTATGGCGGCTGAAAAACTGTTTTTT.